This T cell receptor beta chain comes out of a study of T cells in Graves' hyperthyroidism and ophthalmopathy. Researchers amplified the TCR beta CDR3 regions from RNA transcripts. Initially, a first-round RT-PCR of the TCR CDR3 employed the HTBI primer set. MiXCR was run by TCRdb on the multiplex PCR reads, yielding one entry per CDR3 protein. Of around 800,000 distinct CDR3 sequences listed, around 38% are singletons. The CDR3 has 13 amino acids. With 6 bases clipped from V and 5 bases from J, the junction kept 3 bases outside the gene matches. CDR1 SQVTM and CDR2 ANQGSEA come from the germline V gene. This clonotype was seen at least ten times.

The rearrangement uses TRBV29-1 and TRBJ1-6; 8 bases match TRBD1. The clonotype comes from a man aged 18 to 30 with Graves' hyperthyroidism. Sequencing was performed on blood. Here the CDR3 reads CSVGTGDNSPLHF. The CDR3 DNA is TGCAGCGTGGGGACAGGAGATAATTCACCCCTCCACTTT.